This TCR beta chain was sequenced for a study of CD8 T cells in ankylosing spondylitis. Regarding the study as a whole: Ankylosing spondylitis blood appeared to be characterized by a TCR beta motif of 8 or 9 highly homologous variants. Peripheral blood held disease-linked clones only at relatively low frequency, and these were CD8+.

Germline CDR1 reads ENHRY; CDR2 reads SYGVKD. The CDR3 runs to 13 residues. V lost 6 bases to trimming and J lost 1 base, with 9 bases between them. As regards this clonotype: As yet, its antigen is unknown.

Each CDR3 protein gets one entry after TCRdb re-called the 5' RACE reads with MiXCR. The top ten clones hold just over 1% of a sample with around 440,000 distinct CDR3 sequences, more than 15% of them seen once. The chain employs TRBV10-3 and TRBJ1-1, with unresolved D. The specimen was blood, either unsorted or a sorted T cell fraction (not recorded which). This TCR came from a male donor with ankylosing spondylitis. The CDR3 here is CAIRTGWNTEAFF. CDR3 nucleotide sequence: TGTGCCATCAGGACGGGGTGGAACACTGAAGCTTTCTTT.